This paragraph covers one T cell receptor beta chain sequence. Repertoires were generated with immunoSEQ multiplex PCR, while TCRdb's copy carries only in-frame clones and drops some. The sample carries under 300,000 clones, about 88% recorded once. Membership in each cohort depended on participant-reported clinical history. V lost 2 bases and J 7 bases, leaving 15 bases between the germline ends. The CDR3 is made up of 15 amino acids. Germline-derived CDR1 and CDR2 are LGHNA and YNFKEQ. These data originate in a study of blood T cell repertoires in COVID-19. As for the study in general: The samples span acute and convalescent COVID-19 from the United States, Italy and Spain. Sources were T cells, B-cell-depleted T cells, or PBMCs; the material itself was cDNA or gDNA.

This TCR came from a woman aged 45-59 years who had been exposed to COVID-19. The material sequenced was PBMCs or T cells enriched from blood (not recorded which). The chain couples TRBV4-2 to TRBJ1-3; D is possibly TRBD1 (5 bases). CDR3 bases: TGTGCCAGCAGCCAACTTAACCAGGGAGGCAACACCATATATTTT. Translation: CASSQLNQGGNTIYF.